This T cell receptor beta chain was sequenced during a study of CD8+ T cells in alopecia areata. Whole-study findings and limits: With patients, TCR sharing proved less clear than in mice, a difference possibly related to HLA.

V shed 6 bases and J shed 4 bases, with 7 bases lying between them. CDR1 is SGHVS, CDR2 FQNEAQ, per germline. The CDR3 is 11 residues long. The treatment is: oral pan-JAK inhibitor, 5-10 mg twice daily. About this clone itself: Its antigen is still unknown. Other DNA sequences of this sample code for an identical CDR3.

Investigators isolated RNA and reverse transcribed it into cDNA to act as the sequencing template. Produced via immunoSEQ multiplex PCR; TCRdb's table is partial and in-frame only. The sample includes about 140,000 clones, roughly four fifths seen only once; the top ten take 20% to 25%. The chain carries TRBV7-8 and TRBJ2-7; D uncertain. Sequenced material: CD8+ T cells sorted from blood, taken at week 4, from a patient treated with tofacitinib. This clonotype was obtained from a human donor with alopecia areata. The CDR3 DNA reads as TGTGCCAGCAGTTCGGCTTACGAGCAGTACTTC. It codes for CASSSAYEQYF.